The sequence of this T cell receptor beta chain was determined in a study of control samples from healthy donors and cancer patients. V gave up 2 bases and J gave up 5 bases; unmatched junction bases: 1. This CDR3 has 14 residues. Germline loops: CDR1 MNHEY, CDR2 SVGAGI. Assay used: immunoSEQ multiplex PCR; TCRdb lists only in-frame clones, some missing. The table includes some 200,000 clones, around 91% detected once. The source material was blood. The sequence came from a woman in her 30s in good health. This chain connects TRBV6-5 to TRBJ1-2; 11 bases are a match to TRBD1. The CDR3 DNA sequence: TGTGCCAGCAGTTACGGGACAGGGGGATATGGCTACACCTTC. It specifies CASSYGTGGYGYTF.